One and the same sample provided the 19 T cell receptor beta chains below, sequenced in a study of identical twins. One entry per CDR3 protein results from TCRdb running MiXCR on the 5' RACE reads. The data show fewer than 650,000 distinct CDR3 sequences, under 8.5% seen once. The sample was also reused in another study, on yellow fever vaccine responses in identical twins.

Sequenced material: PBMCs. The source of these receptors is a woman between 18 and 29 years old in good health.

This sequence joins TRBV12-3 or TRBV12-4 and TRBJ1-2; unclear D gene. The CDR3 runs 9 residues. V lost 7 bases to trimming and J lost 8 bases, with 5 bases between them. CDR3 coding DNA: TGTGCCAGCATCCTCGGCTACACCTTC. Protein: CASILGYTF.

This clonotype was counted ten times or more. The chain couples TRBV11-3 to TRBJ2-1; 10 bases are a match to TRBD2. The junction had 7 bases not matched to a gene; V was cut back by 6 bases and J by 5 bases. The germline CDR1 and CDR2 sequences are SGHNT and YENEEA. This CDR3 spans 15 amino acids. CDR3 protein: CASRSRGTSDNEQFF. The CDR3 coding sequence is TGTGCCAGCAGATCCAGGGGGACTAGCGACAATGAGCAGTTCTTC.

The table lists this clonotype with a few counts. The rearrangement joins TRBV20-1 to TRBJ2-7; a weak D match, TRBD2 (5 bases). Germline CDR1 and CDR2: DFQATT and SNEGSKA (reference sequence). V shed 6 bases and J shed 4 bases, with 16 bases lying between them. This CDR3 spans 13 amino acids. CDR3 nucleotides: TGCAGTGCCAGGACTCCCCGTAGGTACGAGCAGTACTTC. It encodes CSARTPRRYEQYF.

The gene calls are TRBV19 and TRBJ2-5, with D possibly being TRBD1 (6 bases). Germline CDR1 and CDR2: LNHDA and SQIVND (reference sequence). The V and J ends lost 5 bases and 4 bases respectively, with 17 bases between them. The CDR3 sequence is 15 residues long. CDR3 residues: CASSPIPTGPETQYF. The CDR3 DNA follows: TGTGCCAGTAGTCCAATACCGACAGGCCCAGAGACCCAGTACTTC.

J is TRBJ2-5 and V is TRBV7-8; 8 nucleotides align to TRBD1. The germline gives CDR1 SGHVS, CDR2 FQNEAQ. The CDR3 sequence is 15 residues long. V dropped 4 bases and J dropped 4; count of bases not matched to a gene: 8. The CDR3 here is CASSSGQGGAETQYF. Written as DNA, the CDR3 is TGTGCCAGCAGCTCCGGACAGGGTGGGGCAGAGACCCAGTACTTC.

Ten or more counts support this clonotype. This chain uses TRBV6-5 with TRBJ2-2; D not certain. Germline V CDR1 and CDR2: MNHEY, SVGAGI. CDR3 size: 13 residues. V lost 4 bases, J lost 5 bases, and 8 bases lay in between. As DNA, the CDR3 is TGTGCCAGCAGTTTAACATTGACCGGGGAGCTGTTTTTT. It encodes CASSLTLTGELFF.

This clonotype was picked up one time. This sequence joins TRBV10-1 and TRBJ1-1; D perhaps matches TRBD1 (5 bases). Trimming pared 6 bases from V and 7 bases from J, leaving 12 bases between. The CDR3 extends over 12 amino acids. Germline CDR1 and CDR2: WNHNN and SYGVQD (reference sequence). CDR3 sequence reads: CASSDRTYEAFF. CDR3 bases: TGCGCCAGCAGCGACAGAACTTATGAAGCTTTCTTT.

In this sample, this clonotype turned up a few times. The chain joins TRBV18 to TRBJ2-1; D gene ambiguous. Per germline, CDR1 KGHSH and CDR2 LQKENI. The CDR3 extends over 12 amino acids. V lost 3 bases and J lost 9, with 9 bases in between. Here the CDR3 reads CASSPLDSEQFF. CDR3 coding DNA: TGTGCCAGCTCACCCCTGGATAGTGAGCAGTTCTTC.

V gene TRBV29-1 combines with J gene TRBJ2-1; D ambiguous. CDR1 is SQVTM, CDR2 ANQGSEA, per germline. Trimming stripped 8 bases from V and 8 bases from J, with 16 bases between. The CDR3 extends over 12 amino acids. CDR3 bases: TGCAGCTGGATCAAACAACCCGATGAGCAGTTCTTC. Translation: CSWIKQPDEQFF.

The DNA for the CDR3 is TGCAGTGCCCCCGCTAGAGAGCGGAGTAGCACAGATACGCAGTATTTT. Protein product: CSAPARERSSTDTQYF. The rearrangement uses TRBV20-1 and TRBJ2-3, with D tentatively TRBD2 (5 bases). There are 16 residues in the CDR3. Per germline, CDR1 DFQATT and CDR2 SNEGSKA (reference sequence). With 6 bases removed from V and 0 bases from J, the gap between germline ends came to 19 bases.

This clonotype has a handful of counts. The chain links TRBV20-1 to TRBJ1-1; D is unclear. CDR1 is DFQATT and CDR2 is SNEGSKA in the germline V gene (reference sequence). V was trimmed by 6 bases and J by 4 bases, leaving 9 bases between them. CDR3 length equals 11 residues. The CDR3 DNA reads TGCAGTGCCCCTGAATTCACTGAAGCTTTCTTT. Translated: CSAPEFTEAFF.

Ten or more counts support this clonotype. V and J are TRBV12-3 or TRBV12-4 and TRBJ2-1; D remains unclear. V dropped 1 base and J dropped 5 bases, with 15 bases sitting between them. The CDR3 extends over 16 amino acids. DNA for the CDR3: TGTGCCAGCAGTTTAGGGCGGAGACCCTTTAACAATGAGCAGTTCTTC. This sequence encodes CASSLGRRPFNNEQFF.

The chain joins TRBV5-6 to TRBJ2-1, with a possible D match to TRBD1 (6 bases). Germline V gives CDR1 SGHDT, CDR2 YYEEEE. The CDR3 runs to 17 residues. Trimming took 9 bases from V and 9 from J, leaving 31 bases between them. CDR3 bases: TGTGCCAACAGGACAGCTCCTGACATCGTGGTCGAATCTGAGCAGTTCTTC. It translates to CANRTAPDIVVESEQFF.

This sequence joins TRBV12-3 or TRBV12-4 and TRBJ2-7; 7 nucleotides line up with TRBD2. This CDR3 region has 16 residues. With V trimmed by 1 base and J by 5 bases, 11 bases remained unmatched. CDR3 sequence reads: CASSLESAGRMNEQYF. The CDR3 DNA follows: TGTGCCAGCAGTTTAGAATCAGCGGGAAGAATGAACGAGCAGTACTTC.

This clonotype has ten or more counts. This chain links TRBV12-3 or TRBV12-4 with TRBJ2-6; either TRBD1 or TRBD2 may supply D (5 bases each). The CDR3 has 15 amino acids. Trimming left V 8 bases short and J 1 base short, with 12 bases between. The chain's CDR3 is CASRDRQSGANVLTF. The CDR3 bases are TGTGCCAGCCGGGACCGACAATCTGGGGCCAACGTCCTGACTTTC.

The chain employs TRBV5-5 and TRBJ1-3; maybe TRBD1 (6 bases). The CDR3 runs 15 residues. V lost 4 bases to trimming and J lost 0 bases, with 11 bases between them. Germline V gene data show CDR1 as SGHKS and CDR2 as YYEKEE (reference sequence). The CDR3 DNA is TGTGCCAGCAGCCAGGACAGCCTCTCTGGAAACACCATATATTTT. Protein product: CASSQDSLSGNTIYF.

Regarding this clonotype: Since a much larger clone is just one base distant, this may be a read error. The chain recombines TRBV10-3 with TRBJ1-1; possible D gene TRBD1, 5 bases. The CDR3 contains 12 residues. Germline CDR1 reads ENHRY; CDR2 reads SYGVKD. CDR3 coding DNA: TGTGCCACGGGGGGTATCGGCACTGAAGCTTTATTT. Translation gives CATGGIGTEALF.

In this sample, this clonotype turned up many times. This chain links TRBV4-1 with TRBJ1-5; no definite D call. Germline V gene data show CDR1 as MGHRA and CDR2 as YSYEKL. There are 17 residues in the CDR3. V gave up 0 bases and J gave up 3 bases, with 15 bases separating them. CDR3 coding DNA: TGCGCCAGCAGCCAAGATTACCCGGGAGTAAACAATCAGCCCCAGCATTTT. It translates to CASSQDYPGVNNQPQHF.

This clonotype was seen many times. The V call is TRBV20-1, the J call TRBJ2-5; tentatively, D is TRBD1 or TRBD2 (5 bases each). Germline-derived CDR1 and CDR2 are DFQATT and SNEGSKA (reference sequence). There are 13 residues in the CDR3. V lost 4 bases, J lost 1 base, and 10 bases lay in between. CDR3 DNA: TGCAGTGCTAACCGGGACGCCCAAGAGACCCAGTACTTC. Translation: CSANRDAQETQYF.